This note documents a single T cell receptor (beta chain) sequence. Its recognized antigen is unknown. Base qualities are missing; no much larger clone stands one base away. The time point tag for this specimen amounts to: baseline before first vaccination. Samples from vaccinated people were obtained from the UK trials COV001 and COV002, which included a single-blind randomized controlled phase 2/3 trial of AZD1222 (ChAdOx1 nCoV-19) in healthy adults. Trial participant PBMC samples were collected at day 0 and day 28 after the second dose for TCRbeta chain sequencing. The source of the sample is a study of T cell responses to AZD1222 COVID-19 vaccine listed by TCRdb under 2021. Concerning the study at large: AZD1222 recipients whose second dose came at about 4 weeks and those whose second dose came at about 12 weeks were combined into one group, since spike-specific TCR depth and breadth did not differ between the two schedules. A total of 240 or so trial participants underwent TCR sequencing, of whom about 200 had received two doses of AZD1222 and approximately 25 had received two doses of the MenACWY control vaccine. Enrollment into the trials was organized by age into subgroups of 18-55, 56-69 and 70-plus years, and those subgroups contained roughly 140, 27 and 60 TCR-sequenced participants, respectively.

Study-level results and caveats: Epitopes outside the regions mutated in the B.1.351 and B.1.1.7 variants were reportedly recognized by nearly half of the unique spike-specific TCRs. A significant rise in spike-specific TCR breadth and depth was observed after two AZD1222 doses relative to day 0 and relative to MenACWY recipients. Vaccine-associated CD4 TCRs spanned the whole spike protein, with dominant responses in regions 160-218 and 743-854. Participants were mostly white British and included more females than males, and it was suggested by the authors that clonal diversity may have been underestimated. Because no samples from the day 14 peak response were available, repertoires could be characterized only after the peak T cell response. Conclusions about previously exposed vaccinees are limited because only six or seven AZD1222 recipients were SARS-CoV-2 seropositive at baseline. In the small 56-69-year group, the increase in depth fell short of significance, most likely because of low power.

The CDR3 regions of human TCRbeta chains were analyzed by immunosequencing. As for the original processing: Repertoire TCRs were checked for matches against a reference library of SARS-CoV-2-specific TCRs that had been generated using the MIRA antigen-specificity platform. Breadth was defined as the fraction of unique TCRs that were SARS-CoV-2-associated, and depth was defined as the fraction of total T cells that were SARS-CoV-2-associated. Using the MIRA data, every spike-specific TCR was mapped to the spike region that the TCR reacted to and assigned to either a CD4 or a CD8 class. Log10-transformed breadth and depth values were compared by one-way ANOVA with Sidak's multiple comparisons tests. As stored in TCRdb, this immuneACCESS dataset retains in-frame rearrangements with V and J assigned. A fraction of the clones does not appear; measured against another copy, unresolved V genes explain less than half of the discrepancy, and the remainder lacks a known reason. The D gene and trimming were derived from the DNA, and the V and J assignments and clone size from that table. For this sample there are 100,000 to 150,000 clones; approximately 90% appear just once. The leading ten clones occupy 7.7% of the sample.

Germline trimming: 1 base from V, 0 bases from J; junction bases outside gene matches: 7. From its cysteine to its phenylalanine, the CDR3 spans 17 amino acids. The DNA shown is the 51-base CDR3, in frame from base 1. CDR1 is given as MGHRA and CDR2 as YSYEKL, both from the germline V gene. The chain is assembled from TRBV4-1 and TRBJ2-7, with 9 junctional bases fitting TRBD1. The sequenced sample was peripheral blood, obtained on day 0 of AZD1222 vaccination. This clonotype originated in an adult in good health. The CDR3 sequence is CASSQVAPGQGSYEQYF. At the DNA level, the sequence is TGCGCCAGCAGCCAAGTCGCTCCGGGACAGGGCTCCTACGAGCAGTACTTC.